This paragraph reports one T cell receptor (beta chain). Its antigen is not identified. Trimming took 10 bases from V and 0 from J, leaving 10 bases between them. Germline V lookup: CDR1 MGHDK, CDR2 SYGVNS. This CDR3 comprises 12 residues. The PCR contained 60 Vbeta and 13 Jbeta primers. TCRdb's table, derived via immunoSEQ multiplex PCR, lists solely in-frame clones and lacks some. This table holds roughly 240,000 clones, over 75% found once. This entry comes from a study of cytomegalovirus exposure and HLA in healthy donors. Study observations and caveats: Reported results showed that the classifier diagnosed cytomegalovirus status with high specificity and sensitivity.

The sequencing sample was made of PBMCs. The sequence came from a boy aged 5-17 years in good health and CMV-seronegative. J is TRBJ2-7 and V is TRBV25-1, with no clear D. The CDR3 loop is CATLSSSYEQYF. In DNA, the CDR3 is TGTGCCACTCTTTCTAGCTCCTACGAGCAGTACTTC.